This entry is about one T cell receptor (beta chain). What it recognizes is unknown. The data belong to a study of cytomegalovirus exposure and HLA in healthy donors. Study-level points and caveats: The authors confirmed in vitro that a few CMV-associated chains were specific for CMV antigens. Some TCR beta chains (over 150 of them) were listed as cytomegalovirus-associated.

Assay: immunoSEQ multiplex PCR; the TCRdb copy retains only in-frame clones and omits some. The sample yields roughly 330,000 clones, around 90% seen once. The CDR3 length is 17 residues. Specimen: PBMCs. The TCR comes from a woman in her thirties in good health and CMV-seropositive. The chain employs TRBV21-1 and TRBJ2-7; the table's D call, TRBD1, was not checked against the DNA. TRBV21-1 constitutes a pseudogene. The chain's CDR3 is CASTYGTGKFPTYEQYF. CDR3 DNA: TGTGCCAGCACCTACGGGACAGGGAAGTTCCCCACCTACGAGCAGTACTTC.